A single sample is the source of the 29 T cell receptor beta chains below, sequenced in a study of Ad26.COV2.S vaccination and SARS-CoV-2 variants (dated by TCRdb to the early 2020s). The library was produced with the immunoSEQ multiplex PCR assay. In TCRdb, the immuneACCESS table is reduced to in-frame sequences with V and J assigned. These tables do not hold every clone; where another copy was compared, an unresolved V gene accounts for under half, and the others remain unexplained. The sample has about 350,000 clones on record, approximately 90% of them singletons. Together, the top ten hold 3% to 5% of the sample. What this sample's time point label stands for: individuals recovered from natural SARS-CoV-2 infection. Sample: peripheral blood, taken after recovery from COVID-19. These receptors were taken from a human donor who had recovered from COVID-19.

As for this clone: Distinct nucleotide sequences in the sample also encode this CDR3. The chain joins TRBV7-9 to TRBJ2-7, with D possibly being TRBD1 or TRBD2 (5 bases each). Trimming pared 1 base from V and 1 base from J, leaving 8 bases between. From germline, CDR1 is SEHNR and CDR2 FQNEAQ (reference sequence). The CDR3 length is 14 residues. This CDR3 reads CASSLGDGSYEQYF. DNA of the CDR3: TGTGCCAGCAGCTTAGGGGACGGATCCTACGAGCAGTACTTC. The whole variable domain, filled in from reference TRBV7-9 and TRBJ2-7, reads DTGVSQNPRHKITKRGQNVTFRCDPISEHNRLYWYRQTLGQGPEFLTYFQNEAQLEKSRLLSDRFSAERPKGSFSTLEIQRTEQGDSAMYLCASSLGDGSYEQYFGPGTRLTVT.

CDR3 in DNA: TGTGCCAGCAGCTTATACCAGAACACTGAAGCTTTCTTT. The encoded protein is CASSLYQNTEAFF. This chain links TRBV7-2 with TRBJ1-1; D is ambiguous. Germline CDR1 is SGHTA and CDR2 is FQGNSA. The CDR3 is 13 amino acids. With 2 bases removed from V and 1 base from J, the gap between germline ends came to 5 bases.

This chain links TRBV7-2 with TRBJ2-3; TRBD2 is a possible D gene (5 bases). CDR1 is SGHTA and CDR2 is FQGNSA in the germline V gene. V was shortened by 4 bases and J by 8 bases, with 16 bases between the two germline ends. The CDR3 runs 14 residues. DNA for the CDR3: TGTGCCAGCAGCTCCGGTCACCCTAGCTTTACGCAGTATTTT. Amino acids: CASSSGHPSFTQYF.

The chain has TRBV2 and TRBJ1-6, with 7 bases that match TRBD1. Per germline, CDR1 SNHLY and CDR2 FYNNEI. There are 14 residues in the CDR3. V shed 6 bases, J shed 6 bases, and the junction held 5 bases outside the gene matches. The CDR3 nucleotides read TGTGCCAGCAGCGATGGGACAGCTAATTCACCCCTCCACTTT. Amino acids: CASSDGTANSPLHF.

V usage is TRBV7-3 and J usage is TRBJ2-7; D may be TRBD1 (6 bases). V was cut by 5 bases and J by 4 bases, with 18 bases left in between. Germline CDR1 reads SGHTA; CDR2 reads FQGTGA. CDR3 length: 15 amino acids. Written as DNA, the CDR3 is TGTGCCAGCAGCCCGTCGGGACAAGGGTCTTACGAGCAGTACTTC. It yields the protein CASSPSGQGSYEQYF.

As regards this clone: This same CDR3 is encoded by further DNA sequences in the sample. The CDR3 reads CASSVAGGQETQYF. For the CDR3, the DNA is TGTGCCAGCAGCGTAGCTGGGGGCCAAGAGACCCAGTACTTC. The gene calls are TRBV9 and TRBJ2-5, with D perhaps being TRBD1 or TRBD2 (5 bases each). CDR3 length equals 14 residues. Trimming took off 0 bases at V and 1 base at J, with 7 bases between the two ends. Germline V gene data show CDR1 as SGDLS and CDR2 as YYNGEE.

The rearrangement joins TRBV5-5 to TRBJ2-5, with unresolved D. This CDR3 spans 13 amino acids. CDR1 is SGHKS, CDR2 YYEKEE, per germline (reference sequence). V dropped 2 bases and J dropped 1 base, with 6 bases sitting between them. The CDR3 DNA reads TGTGCCAGCAGCTTCACATCCCAAGAGACCCAGTACTTC. Its protein is CASSFTSQETQYF.

The CDR3 is CASSPVGEKLFF. CDR3 nucleotide sequence: TGTGCCAGCAGCCCCGTAGGTGAAAAACTGTTTTTT. The V and J genes are TRBV7-8 and TRBJ1-4; D uncertain. Trimming took off 5 bases at V and 7 bases at J, with 8 bases between the two ends. CDR1 and CDR2 (germline): SGHVS, FQNEAQ. This CDR3 is built from 12 residues.

The chain employs TRBV5-1 and TRBJ1-2; weak D call: TRBD1 (6 bases). This CDR3 comprises 16 residues. Germline assignment: CDR1 SGHRS and CDR2 YFSETQ. Trimming cost V 5 bases and J 0 bases, with 17 bases left between them. The DNA of the CDR3 is TGCGCCAGCAGTTCAGGGGCCCTTCAATCTAACTATGGCTACACCTTC. The encoded protein is CASSSGALQSNYGYTF.

The V gene is TRBV30, the J gene TRBJ2-7; D gene ambiguous. Per germline, CDR1 GTSNPN and CDR2 SVGIG (reference sequence). The V gene lost 5 bases and the J gene lost 6 bases, with 26 bases spanning the gap. This CDR3 is built from 16 residues. The CDR3 here is CAWVIRRRPPRREQYF. The DNA for the CDR3 is TGTGCCTGGGTCATCCGTCGACGGCCACCTCGGCGCGAGCAGTACTTC.

V and J are TRBV6-6 and TRBJ2-2, with D unresolved. The CDR3 runs 13 residues. V gave up 3 bases and J gave up 6 bases, with 8 bases separating them. In germline, CDR1 is MNHNY, CDR2 SVGAGI (reference sequence). CDR3 DNA sequence: TGTGCCAGCAGTTATGTCCCGGCCGGGGAGCTGTTTTTT. It translates to CASSYVPAGELFF.

This clone was seen a single time. The V gene is TRBV7-3, the J gene TRBJ2-1, with 15 bases identical to TRBD2. CDR1 and CDR2 (germline): SGHTA, FQGTGA. The CDR3 is 16 amino acids. J lost 7 bases, V lost 5 bases, and 6 bases had no gene match. The CDR3 DNA sequence: TGTGCCAGCAGCACCCAAGGACTAGCGGGGGGGAATGAGCAGTTCTTC. Its translation is CASSTQGLAGGNEQFF.

The V gene is TRBV6-5, the J gene TRBJ2-7; tentatively, D is TRBD1 or TRBD2 (7 bases each). The CDR3 extends over 15 amino acids. CDR1 MNHEY and CDR2 SVGAGI come from the germline V gene. V lost 6 bases to trimming and J lost 0 bases, with 15 bases between them. CDR3 sequence (DNA): TGTGCCAGCAGGGGGGGAGGGGGCATCTCCTACGAGCAGTACTTC. It translates to CASRGGGGISYEQYF.

The chain combines TRBV7-8 with TRBJ1-2, with 8 bases matching TRBD1. The CDR3 is made up of 17 amino acids. The germline gives CDR1 SGHVS, CDR2 FQNEAQ. The ends lost 1 base at V and 2 bases at J; junction bases unmatched: 9. The CDR3 loop is CASSLGDRIQSNYGYTF. CDR3 bases: TGTGCCAGCAGCTTAGGGGACAGGATTCAATCCAACTATGGCTACACCTTC.

This chain joins TRBV7-9 and TRBJ1-2; tentative D call: TRBD1 (5 bases). The CDR3 is 15 residues long. The V and J ends lost 8 bases and 8 bases respectively, with 24 bases between them. Germline V gene data show CDR1 as SEHNR and CDR2 as FQNEAQ (reference sequence). In nucleotides, the CDR3 is TGTGCCAGCGGCCGGCCGAGTGGGGACCTAGGGGGCTACACCTTC. Translating gives CASGRPSGDLGGYTF.

The chain recombines TRBV7-6 with TRBJ1-4; TRBD1 matches 10 bases. The V and J ends lost 5 bases and 4 bases, in that order; junction bases with no gene match: 4. The germline V gene encodes CDR1 SGHVS and CDR2 FNYEAQ. The length of the CDR3 is 15 residues. Written as DNA, the CDR3 is TGTGCCAGCAGCCCGACAGGGGGCGGTAATGAAAAACTGTTTTTT. It yields the protein CASSPTGGGNEKLFF.

V usage is TRBV4-3 and J usage is TRBJ1-5, with D unresolved. V was trimmed by 0 bases and J by 3 bases, leaving 6 bases between them. The CDR3 contains 14 residues. The germline V gene has CDR1 LGHNA and CDR2 YSLEER. CDR3: CASSQDKFNQPQHF. The DNA for the CDR3 is TGCGCCAGCAGCCAAGACAAGTTCAATCAGCCCCAGCATTTT.

The chain employs TRBV15 and TRBJ2-7; no clear D gene. This CDR3 contains 12 residues. V was shortened by 0 bases and J by 12 bases, with 12 bases between the two germline ends. From germline, CDR1 is LNHNV and CDR2 YYDKDF (reference sequence). The CDR3 region is CATSRDGSHLYF. In DNA form, the CDR3 reads TGTGCCACCAGCAGAGATGGGTCACACCTGTACTTC.

Details on this clone: The germline gene is not matched at one end of the junction; a read error may be the cause. The gene calls are TRBV5-6 and TRBJ2-1; TRBD2 is a possible D gene (7 bases). The CDR3 consists of 16 residues. Germline CDR1 SGHDT, CDR2 YYEEEE. The CDR3 spells CARSWGGGGAHNEQFF. The CDR3 DNA is TGTGCCCGCAGCTGGGGGGGCGGGGGCGCACACAATGAGCAGTTCTTC.

V is TRBV2 and J is TRBJ1-1, with TRBD1 identical over 7 bases. Germline V CDR1 and CDR2: SNHLY, FYNNEI. V trimming: 6 bases; J trimming: 0 bases; junction bases outside the gene matches: 10. The CDR3 contains 16 residues. The CDR3 reads CASRGRETGMNTEAFF. CDR3 coding DNA: TGTGCCAGCAGGGGGCGCGAGACAGGGATGAACACTGAAGCTTTCTTT.

The rearrangement links TRBV19 to TRBJ1-1; D is unresolved. The V end lost 7 bases, the J end lost 1 base, and 16 bases lay between the germline ends. CDR1 LNHDA and CDR2 SQIVND come from the germline V gene (reference sequence). The CDR3 covers 15 residues. CDR3 region: CASTRHVTGNTEAFF. CDR3 DNA: TGTGCCAGTACCAGACACGTTACGGGGAACACTGAAGCTTTCTTT.

This clone was seen only once. The rearrangement uses TRBV7-9 and TRBJ2-7, with 7 nucleotides matching TRBD1. V gave up 4 bases and J gave up 7 bases; unmatched junction bases: 4. There are 12 residues in the CDR3. Germline V gene sequence: CDR1 SEHNR, CDR2 FQNEAQ (reference sequence). The DNA of the CDR3 is TGTGCCAGCAGCTCAACAGGGGATGAGCAGTACTTC. Amino acids: CASSSTGDEQYF.

The V gene is TRBV5-6, the J gene TRBJ2-1; no firm D call. This CDR3 has 15 residues. Per germline, CDR1 SGHDT and CDR2 YYEEEE. V was clipped by 4 bases and J by 2 bases, with 13 bases between them. DNA for the CDR3: TGTGCCAGCAGCGAGAGACTGATAACCTACAATGAGCAGTTCTTC. Translated, it gives CASSERLITYNEQFF.

The chain links TRBV5-6 to TRBJ2-7, with D perhaps TRBD1 (5 bases). The CDR3 is made up of 15 amino acids. Germline CDR1 and CDR2: SGHDT and YYEEEE. The V and J ends lost 0 bases and 7 bases respectively, with 17 bases between them. CDR3 sequence (DNA): TGTGCCAGCAGCTTGGGTGGTATAGGGGAACGAGAGCAGTACTTC. This sequence encodes CASSLGGIGEREQYF.

This clone was recorded only once. The CDR3 region is CASSNYMNEQYF. CDR3 DNA: TGTGCCAGCAGCAACTATATGAACGAGCAGTACTTC. This chain joins TRBV5-4 and TRBJ2-7; D remains unclear. The length of the CDR3 is 12 residues. Deletions cut 4 bases from V and 5 bases from J, with 10 bases between. CDR1 is SGHNT and CDR2 is YYREEE in the germline V gene (reference sequence).

The chain combines TRBV5-4 with TRBJ2-7; 11 bases line up with TRBD2. Germline trimming cut 2 bases from V and 5 bases from J; bases unmatched to any gene: 6. The germline gives CDR1 SGHNT, CDR2 YYREEE (reference sequence). This CDR3 contains 15 residues. This CDR3 reads CASSFIAGGPHEQYF. CDR3 DNA sequence: TGTGCCAGCAGCTTTATAGCGGGGGGGCCCCACGAGCAGTACTTC. The full variable domain, in which reference TRBV5-4 and TRBJ2-7 provide the parts outside the CDR3, is ETGVTQSPTHLIKTRGQQVTLRCSSQSGHNTVSWYQQALGQGPQFIFQYYREEENGRGNFPPRFSGLQFPNYSSELNVNALELDDSALYLCASSFIAGGPHEQYFGPGTRLTVT.

J is TRBJ2-7 and V is TRBV9, with D perhaps TRBD1 (5 bases). The CDR3 is 14 residues long. V was trimmed by 0 bases and J by 4 bases, leaving 11 bases between them. Germline values: CDR1 SGDLS, CDR2 YYNGEE. In nucleotides, the CDR3 is TGTGCCAGCAGCGTAGGCAGGGATCGATACGAGCAGTACTTC. Translated: CASSVGRDRYEQYF.

The chain links TRBV2 to TRBJ1-3; a possible D gene is TRBD1 (5 bases). V was clipped by 2 bases and J by 2 bases, with 10 bases between them. The germline V gene has CDR1 SNHLY and CDR2 FYNNEI. The CDR3 consists of 15 residues. CDR3 bases: TGTGCCAGCAGTGAACGACGGGGGACTGGAAACACCATATATTTT. Its translation is CASSERRGTGNTIYF. Together with reference TRBV2 and TRBJ1-3, the CDR3 gives the full variable domain: EPEVTQTPSHQVTQMGQEVILRCVPISNHLYFYWYRQILGQKVEFLVSFYNNEISEKSEIFDDQFSVERPDGSNFTLKIRSTKLEDSAMYFCASSERRGTGNTIYFGEGSWLTVV.

This chain uses TRBV7-9 with TRBJ2-7; tentatively, D is TRBD1 (6 bases). V was clipped by 4 bases and J by 3 bases, with 13 bases between them. Germline-derived CDR1 and CDR2 are SEHNR and FQNEAQ (reference sequence). The CDR3 contains 14 residues. The CDR3 sequence is CASSSRTERYEQYF. CDR3 coding DNA: TGTGCCAGCAGCTCAAGGACAGAGCGCTACGAGCAGTACTTC.